This T cell receptor (beta chain) appears in the sequencing data of a study of blood T cell repertoires in COVID-19. Overall study context: In each case, the material was cDNA or gDNA derived from T cells, B-cell-depleted T cells, or PBMCs.

Per germline, CDR1 MDHEN and CDR2 SYDVKM. This CDR3 is built from 16 residues. The V and J ends lost 5 bases and 1 base respectively, with 14 bases between them. The study drew participants aged about 18 to 89 years from roughly 25 US areas. Before they entered the study, exposed participants had met a COVID-19 case within 2 weeks. Per the study methods: Amplification with reference gene primers provided the estimates of nucleated cell counts. Produced via immunoSEQ multiplex PCR; TCRdb's table is partial and in-frame only. V and J calls and clone size are those listed in that table; D and trimming were worked out from the DNA. The data contain hundreds of thousands of clones, roughly 80% of them seen just once; the ten biggest clones take up 3% to 4.5%.

V gene TRBV28 combines with J gene TRBJ2-2, with D perhaps TRBD1 (6 bases). Sequences were obtained from PBMCs or T cells enriched from blood (not recorded which). This clonotype was obtained from a woman aged 35 to 49 who had been exposed to COVID-19. The CDR3 DNA sequence: TGTGCCAGCAGTCAGCGTCCGGGACAGAACACCGGGGAGCTGTTTTTT. As protein: CASSQRPGQNTGELFF.